Following are 6 T cell receptor beta chains from one sample sequenced in a study of cytomegalovirus exposure and HLA in healthy donors (dated by TCRdb to about 2017). Receptor libraries were prepared by the immunoSEQ multiplex PCR assay. A mixture of 60 forward primers for TCR Vbeta segments and 13 reverse primers for TCR Jbeta segments was used in the multiplex PCR. TCRdb mirrors the immuneACCESS table, restricted to in-frame sequences. Some clones are absent from its copies; in checked studies, under half trace to an unresolved V gene, and the reason for the others is unknown. This sample lists 130,000 or so clones; approximately 9% were detected once. The leading ten clones occupy roughly 6.4% of the sample. The material sequenced was PBMCs. Receptors originate from a woman in her thirties or forties in good health and CMV-seropositive.

The chain carries TRBV4-1 and TRBJ2-1; maybe TRBD1 (5 bases). The V gene's germline CDR1 is MGHRA and CDR2 YSYEKL. This CDR3 contains 15 residues. Trimming took 4 bases from V and 4 from J, leaving 14 bases between them. The CDR3 here is CASSPPRQTYNEQFF. In DNA, the CDR3 is TGCGCCAGCAGCCCTCCCCGACAGACTTACAATGAGCAGTTCTTC.

The chain joins TRBV7-9 to TRBJ2-5; tentatively, D is TRBD2 (5 bases). The CDR3 is made up of 14 amino acids. CDR1 is SEHNR, CDR2 FQNEAQ, per germline (reference sequence). V was clipped by 10 bases and J by 0 bases, with 15 bases between them. CDR3 residues: CAIEGPTNQETQYF. The CDR3 DNA sequence: TGTGCCATCGAGGGCCCGACTAACCAAGAGACCCAGTACTTC.

This clone has just a few counts. The chain uses TRBV5-1 and TRBJ2-5; tentative D call: TRBD2 (5 bases). The ends were cut back, 4 bases at V and 4 bases at J, with 14 bases in the middle. This CDR3 region has 14 residues. Germline-derived CDR1 and CDR2 are SGHRS and YFSETQ. The DNA for the CDR3 is TGCGCCAGCAGCCCGATACTAGGTCGAGAGACCCAGTACTTC. Residues: CASSPILGRETQYF. Complete variable domain (other parts from reference TRBV5-1 and TRBJ2-5): KAGVTQTPRYLIKTRGQQVTLSCSPISGHRSVSWYQQTPGQGLQFLFEYFSETQRNKGNFPGRFSGRQFSNSRSEMNVSTLELGDSALYLCASSPILGRETQYFGPGTRLLVL.

This clone was found a few times. The chain uses TRBV5-1 and TRBJ2-7; TRBD2 matches 11 bases. CDR3 size: 18 residues. V was clipped by 4 bases and J by 0 bases; unmatched bases: 12. Per germline, CDR1 SGHRS and CDR2 YFSETQ. CDR3 loop: CASSPTASGGTSSYEQYF. The CDR3 coding sequence is TGCGCCAGCAGCCCTACGGCTAGCGGGGGGACCAGCTCCTACGAGCAGTACTTC. Using reference TRBV5-1 and TRBJ2-7 for the parts outside the CDR3, the full variable domain is KAGVTQTPRYLIKTRGQQVTLSCSPISGHRSVSWYQQTPGQGLQFLFEYFSETQRNKGNFPGRFSGRQFSNSRSEMNVSTLELGDSALYLCASSPTASGGTSSYEQYFGPGTRLTVT.

The V and J genes are TRBV5-3 and TRBJ2-5, with D possibly matching TRBD2 (5 bases). Being an ORF, TRBV5-3 has a function that is uncertain. The CDR3 is 16 residues long. V was pared by 1 base and J by 9 bases, with 22 bases between. The CDR3 DNA reads TGTGCCAGAAGCTTGTGTGTAGCGTTCCTAAGTGGAGCCCAGTACTTC. Protein sequence: CARSLCVAFLSGAQYF.

This clone has just a few counts. V is TRBV7-2 and J is TRBJ1-2, with TRBD1 matching over 8 bases. CDR1 and CDR2 from the germline V gene are SGHTA and FQGNSA. V was pared by 5 bases and J by 5 bases, with 7 bases of the junction left unmatched. This CDR3 region has 14 residues. The CDR3 DNA follows: TGTGCCAGCAGCCACAGGGGGGGTTCGTATGGCTACACCTTC. Encoded protein: CASSHRGGSYGYTF.